This TCR beta chain was recovered during a study of radiotherapy plus CTLA-4 blockade in lung cancer. Overall study: Objective responses arose in approximately 19% of patients, and about 32% experienced disease control.

TCRdb keeps only in-frame clones here, not all; method: immunoSEQ multiplex PCR. Found here are tens of thousands of clones, 80% to 90% of them singletons; the top ten hold about 5%. The sequence came from a human donor with non-small cell lung cancer whose response to radiotherapy plus ipilimumab could not be evaluated. The sequencing used peripheral blood, collected from a patient treated with radiotherapy plus ipilimumab.

CDR3 sequence: CASSSAGVSQPQHF. The CDR3 DNA reads as TGTGCCAGCAGTTCGGCAGGGGTGAGCCAGCCCCAGCATTTT. The chain has TRBV27 and TRBJ1-5; perhaps TRBD1 as D (6 bases). V was pared by 4 bases and J by 7 bases, with 14 bases between. CDR1 is MNHEY, CDR2 SMNVEV, per germline (reference sequence). This CDR3 is 14 amino acids long.